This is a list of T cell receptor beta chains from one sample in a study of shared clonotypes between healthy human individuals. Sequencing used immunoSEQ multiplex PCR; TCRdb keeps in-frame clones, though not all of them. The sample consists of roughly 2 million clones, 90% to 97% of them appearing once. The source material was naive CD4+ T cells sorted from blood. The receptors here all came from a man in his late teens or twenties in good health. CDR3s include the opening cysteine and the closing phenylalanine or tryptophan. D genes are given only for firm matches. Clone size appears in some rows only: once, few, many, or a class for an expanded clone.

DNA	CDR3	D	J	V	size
TGTGCCAGCCACGGTAGTGACACCATATATTTT	CASHGSDTIYF	.	TRBJ1-3	TRBV19	.
TGTGCCAGCAGGTACAGGGGTGGTGAAAAACTGTTTTTT	CASRYRGGEKLFF	TRBD1	TRBJ1-4	TRBV2	.
TGTGCCAGCAGCCAAGAGGGGACAGGCGGGGGGGATACGCAGTATTTT	CASSQEGTGGGDTQYF	.	TRBJ2-3	TRBV4-2	.
TGTGCCAGCAGCGCCCGACTGTTTAATTCACCCCTCCACTTT	CASSARLFNSPLHF	.	TRBJ1-6	TRBV9	.
TGTGCCATCAGTGAGTCTGGACCTGGGTTAGTGGCTGAAGCTTTCTTT	CAISESGPGLVAEAFF	.	TRBJ1-1	TRBV10-3	.
TGTGCCAGCAGTACCGGGACACAAGGAAACACCATATATTTT	CASSTGTQGNTIYF	.	TRBJ1-3	TRBV5-4	once
TGTGCCAGCAGCGTAAGCCCCTCGGCGGCGGGAGAAAACATCTACGAGCAGTACTTC	CASSVSPSAAGENIYEQYF	TRBD2	TRBJ2-7	TRBV9	.
TGTGCCAGCAGTACGTCCCAGGGCACGGGGCGTGAAGCTTTCTTT	CASSTSQGTGREAFF	.	TRBJ1-1	TRBV28	once
TGCGCCAGCAGCTTGTCCAGCGGGAGTGGCGAGACCCAGTACTTC	CASSLSSGSGETQYF	TRBD2	TRBJ2-5	TRBV5-1	.
TGTGCCAGCTCACTTGCCGGGACAGGTGGTTCTTTGCCCCAGCATTTT	CASSLAGTGGSLPQHF	TRBD1	TRBJ1-5	TRBV18	.
TGTGCCACCGGGTGGGGCGGGATGGAGACCCAGTACTTC	CATGWGGMETQYF	.	TRBJ2-5	TRBV25-1	.
TGCGCCAGCAGCTTGTCGCGGGAGCCGGAGTATTACGAGCAGTACTTC	CASSLSREPEYYEQYF	TRBD2	TRBJ2-7	TRBV5-1	.
TGTGCCAGCAGCTTGGACAGTCGATCCTATAATTCACCCCTCCACTTT	CASSLDSRSYNSPLHF	.	TRBJ1-6	TRBV13	.
TGTGCCAGCTCACCACCGGGACTAGCGGCGACGGCCTACGAGCAGTACTTC	CASSPPGLAATAYEQYF	TRBD2	TRBJ2-7	TRBV18	.
TGTGCCAGCTCACCAGCCAAGAACACCGGGGAGCTGTTTTTT	CASSPAKNTGELFF	.	TRBJ2-2	TRBV18	.
TGTGCCAGCAGTACGGGACAGAGCTCCTACGAGCAGTACTTC	CASSTGQSSYEQYF	TRBD1	TRBJ2-7	TRBV27	.
TGTGCCAGCAGCCTTTTAGCGGGAGCCGGCTACGAGCAGTACTTC	CASSLLAGAGYEQYF	TRBD2	TRBJ2-7	TRBV7-8	once
TGTGCCATCAGTGAGTCGCAGAACCAGCCCCAGCATTTT	CAISESQNQPQHF	.	TRBJ1-5	TRBV10-3	.
TGTGCCTGGACTCCAGGGGAAGGCTATGGCTACACCTTC	CAWTPGEGYGYTF	.	TRBJ1-2	TRBV30	.
TGTGCCAGCAGTTACTTGGGGCAGGCCACTAATGAAAAACTGTTTTTT	CASSYLGQATNEKLFF	.	TRBJ1-4	TRBV6-6	.
TGTGCCAGCAGCCCCGGGATCTGGGGCACAGATACGCAGTATTTT	CASSPGIWGTDTQYF	.	TRBJ2-3	TRBV5-6	.
TGTGCCAGCAGCTTTTTAGGGACAAAGGAAGAGACCCAGTACTTC	CASSFLGTKEETQYF	.	TRBJ2-5	TRBV5-6	once
TGTGCCAGCAGTAAGGCAGGGTCGCTCAACGAGCAGTACTTC	CASSKAGSLNEQYF	.	TRBJ2-7	TRBV28	.
TGTGCCAGCAGTCCCGGGCAGGGGTATATCGATACGCAGTATTTT	CASSPGQGYIDTQYF	.	TRBJ2-3	TRBV28	.
TGTGCCATCAGTGCCGGACTAGCGGGGCCCTACGATACGCAGTATTTT	CAISAGLAGPYDTQYF	TRBD2	TRBJ2-3	TRBV10-3	.
TGTGCCAGCAGCTTAGAACCAGGGGAAGAGACCCAGTACTTC	CASSLEPGEETQYF	.	TRBJ2-5	TRBV11-2	.
TGTGCCAGCAGCTTAGGGGCTAGCGGCTCCTACGAGCAGTACTTC	CASSLGASGSYEQYF	TRBD2	TRBJ2-7	TRBV7-2	.
TGTGCCAGCAGTGACTACGAGCAGTACTTC	CASSDYEQYF	.	TRBJ2-7	TRBV2	.
TGTGCCAGCAGCCCGGGACCAACTCCTGGGAAACTGTTTTTT	CASSPGPTPGKLFF	.	TRBJ1-4	TRBV7-9	.
TGTGCCAGCAACGACCTGATGACTAGCGGGACCACCGGGGAGCTGTTTTTT	CASNDLMTSGTTGELFF	TRBD2	TRBJ2-2	TRBV7-2	.
TGTGCCATCATAAAGGGTTGGAGCGAAAAACTGTTTTTT	CAIIKGWSEKLFF	.	TRBJ1-4	TRBV10-3	.
TGTGCCAGCAGTGAAAACGATTACGGGAACTATGGCTACACCTTC	CASSENDYGNYGYTF	.	TRBJ1-2	TRBV6-1	.
TGCGCCAGCAGCGAGGGACTAGCGGGGGGGCAGGAGACCCAGTACTTC	CASSEGLAGGQETQYF	TRBD2	TRBJ2-5	TRBV5-1	.
TGTGCCAGCAGCTTACCCGGACAGGGGGCCTACTACGAGCAGTACTTC	CASSLPGQGAYYEQYF	TRBD1	TRBJ2-7	TRBV7-9	.
TGTGCCAGCTCAGGGGTTAGCTCCTACAATGAGCAGTTCTTC	CASSGVSSYNEQFF	.	TRBJ2-1	TRBV2	.
TGCGCCAGCAGCTTGAAGGCGGGATTTTACGAGCAGTACTTC	CASSLKAGFYEQYF	.	TRBJ2-7	TRBV5-1	.
TGTGCCAGCAGCTTCCGGGACAGGGACACCGGGGAGCTGTTTTTT	CASSFRDRDTGELFF	TRBD1	TRBJ2-2	TRBV9	.
TGTGCCAGCACCTGGGGCAGGGGGGCATACAATGAGCAGTTCTTC	CASTWGRGAYNEQFF	.	TRBJ2-1	TRBV5-4	.
TGTGCCAGCAGCTCCCTTCAGACCGGGGAGCTGTTTTTT	CASSSLQTGELFF	.	TRBJ2-2	TRBV11-2	.
TGTGCCAGCAGTACTACGGGCTCTGGGGCCAACGTCCTGACTTTC	CASSTTGSGANVLTF	.	TRBJ2-6	TRBV28	.
TGTGCCAGCAGTGTCCCACCAGGCGCGATGAGCAACTCTGGAAACACCATATATTTT	CASSVPPGAMSNSGNTIYF	.	TRBJ1-3	TRBV6-1	.
TGTGCCAGCAGTATCCTAGGACTAGCCCAAGAGACCCAGTACTTC	CASSILGLAQETQYF	TRBD2	TRBJ2-5	TRBV6-5	.
TGTGCCACCCACGGTGGGGTGGAGACCCAGTACTTC	CATHGGVETQYF	.	TRBJ2-5	TRBV28	once
TGCAGCGCACCCTCTCCGGGACAGGTAGACACAGGGCAGTATTTT	CSAPSPGQVDTGQYF	TRBD1	TRBJ2-3	TRBV29-1	.
TGTGCCAGCACTAAGAGCCAGGGAAGCAACGAGCAGTACTTC	CASTKSQGSNEQYF	.	TRBJ2-7	TRBV6-5	.
TGTGCCACCAGCAGAGATCAGACGGCGAACACTGAAGCTTTCTTT	CATSRDQTANTEAFF	.	TRBJ1-1	TRBV15	.
TGCGCCAGCAGTGTAGACAGGGGGCTGTACAATGAGCAGTTCTTC	CASSVDRGLYNEQFF	TRBD1	TRBJ2-1	TRBV10-1	.